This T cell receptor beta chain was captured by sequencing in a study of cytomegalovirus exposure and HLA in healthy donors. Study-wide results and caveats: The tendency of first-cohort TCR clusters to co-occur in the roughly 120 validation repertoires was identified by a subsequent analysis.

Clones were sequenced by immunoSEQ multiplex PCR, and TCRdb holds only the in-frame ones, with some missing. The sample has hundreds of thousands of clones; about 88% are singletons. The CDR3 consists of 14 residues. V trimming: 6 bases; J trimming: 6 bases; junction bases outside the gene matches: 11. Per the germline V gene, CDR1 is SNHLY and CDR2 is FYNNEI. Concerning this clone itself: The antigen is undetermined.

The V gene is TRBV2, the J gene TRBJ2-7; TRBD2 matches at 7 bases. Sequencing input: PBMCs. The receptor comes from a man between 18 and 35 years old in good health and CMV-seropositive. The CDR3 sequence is CASRGWRESGEQYF. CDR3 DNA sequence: TGTGCCAGCAGGGGATGGCGGGAGAGTGGCGAGCAGTACTTC.